This TCR beta chain derives from a study of tumor-infiltrating lymphocytes in primary liver carcinoma. Study overall: Primary liver carcinoma in the patients was surgically resected. Ranging in age from 30 to 69 years, the patients were men and women. Staging of the tumors gave T1-T3 N0M0, with widths of roughly 4 to 10 cm. Regarding the study as a whole: The 250 largest clones made up significantly more of tumor than blood repertoires (p = 0.039).

There are many counts of this clonotype. Its antigen is unidentified. TCR beta cDNA was made from 450 to 500 ng total RNA with a constant-region primer. For TCR beta, libraries were produced by three nested multiplex PCR rounds using slightly modified ARM-PCR. In TCRdb, the multiplex PCR reads were re-called with MiXCR into one record per CDR3 protein. Of fewer than 250,000 distinct CDR3 sequences listed, roughly 61% were seen once; the top ten hold roughly 6.4%. RNA was extracted from whole blood without cell sorting, alongside germline DNA. The origin of this receptor is a woman in her fifties or sixties with primary liver carcinoma and hepatitis B virus infection. Material: peripheral blood.

CDR3 loop: CASSWGGTRTYEQYF. The CDR3 region has the DNA TGTGCCAGCAGCTGGGGCGGGACGAGGACCTACGAGCAGTACTTC. This chain connects TRBV11-1 to TRBJ2-7, with D maybe TRBD2 (6 bases). V shed 4 bases and J shed 2 bases, with 15 bases lying between them. CDR1 SGHAT and CDR2 FQDESV come from the germline V gene (reference sequence). The CDR3 has 15 residues.